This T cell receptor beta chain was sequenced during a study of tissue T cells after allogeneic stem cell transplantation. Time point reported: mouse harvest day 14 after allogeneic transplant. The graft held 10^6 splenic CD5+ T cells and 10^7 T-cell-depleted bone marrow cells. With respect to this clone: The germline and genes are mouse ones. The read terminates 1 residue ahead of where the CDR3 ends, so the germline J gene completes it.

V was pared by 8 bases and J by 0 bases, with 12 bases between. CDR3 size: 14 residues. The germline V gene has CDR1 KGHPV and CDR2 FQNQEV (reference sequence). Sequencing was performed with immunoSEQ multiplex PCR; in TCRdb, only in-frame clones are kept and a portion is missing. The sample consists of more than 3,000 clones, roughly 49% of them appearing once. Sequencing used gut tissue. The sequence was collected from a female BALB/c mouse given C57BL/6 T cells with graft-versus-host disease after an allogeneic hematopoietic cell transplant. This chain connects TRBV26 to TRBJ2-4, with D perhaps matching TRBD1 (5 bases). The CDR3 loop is CASGRQTSQNTLYF. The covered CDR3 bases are TGTGCCAGCGGAAGACAGACTAGTCAAAACACCTTGTAC.